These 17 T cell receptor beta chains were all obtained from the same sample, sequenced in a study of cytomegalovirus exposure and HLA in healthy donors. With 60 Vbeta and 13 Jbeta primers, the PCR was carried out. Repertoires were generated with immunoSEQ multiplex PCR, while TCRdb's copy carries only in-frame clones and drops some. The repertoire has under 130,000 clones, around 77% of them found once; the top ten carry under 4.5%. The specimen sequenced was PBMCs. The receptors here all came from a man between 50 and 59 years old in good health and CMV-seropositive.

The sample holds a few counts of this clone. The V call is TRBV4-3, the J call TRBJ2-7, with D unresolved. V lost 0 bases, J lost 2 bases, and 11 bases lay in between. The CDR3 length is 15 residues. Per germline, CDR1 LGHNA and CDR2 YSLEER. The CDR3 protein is CASSQDVSVTYEQYF. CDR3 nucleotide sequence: TGCGCCAGCAGCCAAGATGTTTCGGTGACCTACGAGCAGTACTTC.

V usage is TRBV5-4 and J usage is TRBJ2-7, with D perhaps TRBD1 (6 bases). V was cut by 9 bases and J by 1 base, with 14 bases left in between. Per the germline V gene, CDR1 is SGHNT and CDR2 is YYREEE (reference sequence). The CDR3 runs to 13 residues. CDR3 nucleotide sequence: TGTGCCACCAACCAACAGGGATCCTACGAGCAGTACTTC. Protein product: CATNQQGSYEQYF.

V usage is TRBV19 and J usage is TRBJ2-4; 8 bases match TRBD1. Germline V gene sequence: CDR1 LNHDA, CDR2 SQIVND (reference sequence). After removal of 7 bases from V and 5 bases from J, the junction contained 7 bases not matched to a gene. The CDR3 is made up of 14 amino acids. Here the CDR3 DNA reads TGTGCCAGTAATCCGGGACAGGATGAAAACATTCAGTACTTC. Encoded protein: CASNPGQDENIQYF. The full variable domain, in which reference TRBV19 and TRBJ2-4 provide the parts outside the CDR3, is DGGITQSPKYLFRKEGQNVTLSCEQNLNHDAMYWYRQDPGQGLRLIYYSQIVNDFQKGDIAEGYSVSREKKESFPLTVTSAQKNPTAFYLCASNPGQDENIQYFGAGTRLSVL.

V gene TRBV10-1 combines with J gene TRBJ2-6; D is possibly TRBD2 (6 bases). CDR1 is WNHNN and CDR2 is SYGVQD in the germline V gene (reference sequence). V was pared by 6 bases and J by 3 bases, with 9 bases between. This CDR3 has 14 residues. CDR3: CASSPGGGANVLTF. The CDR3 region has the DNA TGCGCCAGCAGCCCCGGGGGTGGGGCCAACGTCCTGACTTTC.

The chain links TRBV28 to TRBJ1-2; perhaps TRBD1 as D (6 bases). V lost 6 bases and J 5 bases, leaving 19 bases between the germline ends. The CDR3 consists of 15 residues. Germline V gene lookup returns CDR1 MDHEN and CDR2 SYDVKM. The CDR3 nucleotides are TGTGCCAGCAGGCCATTAGCAGGGGTTGGGTATGGCTACACCTTC. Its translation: CASRPLAGVGYGYTF.

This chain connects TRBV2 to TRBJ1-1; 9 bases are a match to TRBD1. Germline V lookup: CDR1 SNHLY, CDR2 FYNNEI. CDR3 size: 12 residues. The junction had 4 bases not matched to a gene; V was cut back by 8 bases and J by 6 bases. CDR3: CASGDRAAEAFF. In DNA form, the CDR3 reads TGTGCCAGCGGGGACAGGGCCGCTGAAGCTTTCTTT.

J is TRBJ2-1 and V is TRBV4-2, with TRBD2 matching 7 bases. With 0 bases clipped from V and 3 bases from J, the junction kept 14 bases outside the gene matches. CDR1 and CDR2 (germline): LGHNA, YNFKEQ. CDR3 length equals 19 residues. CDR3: CASSQEIVRRGNYYNEQFF. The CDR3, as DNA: TGTGCCAGCAGCCAAGAAATTGTGCGGCGGGGGAACTACTACAATGAGCAGTTCTTC.

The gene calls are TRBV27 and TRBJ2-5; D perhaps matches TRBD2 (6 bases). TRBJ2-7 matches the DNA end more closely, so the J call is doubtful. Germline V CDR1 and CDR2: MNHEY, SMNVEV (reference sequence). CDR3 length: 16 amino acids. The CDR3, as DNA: TGTGCCAGCAGCCCTTTTAGGGCTAGCGAGCCCTACGAGCAGTACTTC. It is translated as CASSPFRASEPYEQYF.

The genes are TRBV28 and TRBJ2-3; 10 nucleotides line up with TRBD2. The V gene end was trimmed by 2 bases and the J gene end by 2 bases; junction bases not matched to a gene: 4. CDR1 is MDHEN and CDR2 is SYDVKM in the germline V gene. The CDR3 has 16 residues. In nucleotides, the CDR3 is TGTGCCAGCAGTTTAGGGACTAGCGAGGTCACAGATACGCAGTATTTT. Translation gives CASSLGTSEVTDTQYF.

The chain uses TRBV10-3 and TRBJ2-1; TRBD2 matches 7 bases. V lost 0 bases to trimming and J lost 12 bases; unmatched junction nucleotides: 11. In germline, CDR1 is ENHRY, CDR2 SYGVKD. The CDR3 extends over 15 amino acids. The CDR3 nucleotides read TGTGCCATCAGTGAGTCGGCGGGAGTGGCTTTTGGGCAGTTCTTC. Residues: CAISESAGVAFGQFF.

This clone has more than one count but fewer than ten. As DNA, the CDR3 is TGTGCCAGCTCGCCTTCCCCCGTGACTGGCGAGGCAGATACGCAGTATTTT. This codes for CASSPSPVTGEADTQYF. The chain couples TRBV18 to TRBJ2-3; D remains unclear. In germline, CDR1 is KGHSH, CDR2 LQKENI. The V end lost 6 bases, the J end lost 4 bases, and 23 bases lay between the germline ends. This CDR3 has 17 amino acids.

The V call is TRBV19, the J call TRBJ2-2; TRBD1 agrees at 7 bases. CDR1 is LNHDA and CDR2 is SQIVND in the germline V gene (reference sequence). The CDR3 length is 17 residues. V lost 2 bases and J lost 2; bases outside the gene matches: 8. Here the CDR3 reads CASSISLRQGNTGELFF. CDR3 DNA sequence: TGTGCCAGTAGTATAAGTCTGCGACAGGGCAACACCGGGGAGCTGTTTTTT.

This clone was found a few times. The CDR3 region has the DNA TGTGCCAGCAGTTACTCGGGCGCGAACACTGAAGCTTTCTTT. Residues: CASSYSGANTEAFF. V usage is TRBV6-5 and J usage is TRBJ1-1, with no clear D. This CDR3 is built from 14 residues. Germline assignment: CDR1 MNHEY and CDR2 SVGAGI. V gave up 0 bases and J gave up 1 base, with 6 bases separating them.

The CDR3 sequence: CASSVAGAGGGTDTQYF. The DNA for the CDR3 is TGTGCCAGCAGCGTAGCAGGCGCGGGAGGGGGCACAGATACGCAGTATTTT. The chain combines TRBV9 with TRBJ2-3; TRBD2 agrees at 9 bases. This CDR3 spans 17 amino acids. Germline CDR1 and CDR2: SGDLS and YYNGEE. The V gene end was trimmed by 0 bases and the J gene end by 1 base; junction bases not matched to a gene: 6.

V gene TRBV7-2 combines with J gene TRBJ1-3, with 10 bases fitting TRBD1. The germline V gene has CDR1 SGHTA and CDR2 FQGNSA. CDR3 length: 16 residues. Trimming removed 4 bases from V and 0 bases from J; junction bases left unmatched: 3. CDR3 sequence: CASSWGQGTSGNTIYF. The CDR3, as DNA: TGTGCCAGCAGCTGGGGACAGGGGACCTCTGGAAACACCATATATTTT.

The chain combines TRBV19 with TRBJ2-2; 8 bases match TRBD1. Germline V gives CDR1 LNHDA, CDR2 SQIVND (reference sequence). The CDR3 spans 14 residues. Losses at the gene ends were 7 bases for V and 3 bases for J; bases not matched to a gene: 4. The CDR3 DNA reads TGTGCCAGTAAGGACAGGGTTGACACCGGGGAGCTGTTTTTT. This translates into CASKDRVDTGELFF.

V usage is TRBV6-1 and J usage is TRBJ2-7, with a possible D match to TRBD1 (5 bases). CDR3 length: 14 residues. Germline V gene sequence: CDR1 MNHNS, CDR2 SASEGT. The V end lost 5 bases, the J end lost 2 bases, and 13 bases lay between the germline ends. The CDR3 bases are TGTGCCAGCAGTTCTCTGACAGCTCCCTACGAGCAGTACTTC. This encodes CASSSLTAPYEQYF.